This TCR beta chain was sequenced in a study of shared clonotypes between healthy human individuals. A single count supports this clone. Looked up from germline, CDR1 is SGHRS and CDR2 is YFSETQ. The CDR3 is made up of 14 amino acids. Trimming took off 5 bases at V and 0 bases at J, with 9 bases between the two ends. TCRdb's table, derived via immunoSEQ multiplex PCR, lists solely in-frame clones and lacks some. The sample holds 850,000 to 1,200,000 clones; around four fifths are singletons and the top ten take about 1.5%. The V gene is TRBV5-1, the J gene TRBJ2-1; no clear D gene. The receptor was isolated from a young man in good health. The sample taken for sequencing was memory CD4+ T cells sorted from blood. Subset reported: CD45RA-negative fraction. The DNA of the CDR3 is TGCGCCAGCAGTGCGTCGAGCTCCTACAATGAGCAGTTCTTC. Its translation is CASSASSSYNEQFF. Using reference TRBV5-1 and TRBJ2-1 for the parts outside the CDR3, the full variable domain is KAGVTQTPRYLIKTRGQQVTLSCSPISGHRSVSWYQQTPGQGLQFLFEYFSETQRNKGNFPGRFSGRQFSNSRSEMNVSTLELGDSALYLCASSASSSYNEQFFGPGTRLTVL.